This TCR beta chain was identified in a study of T cell changes during pregnancy in multiple sclerosis (dated by TCRdb to the late 2010s). Study-wide context: Changes in the T cell repertoire over the course of pregnancy were examined in this study in women with multiple sclerosis.

CDR1 and CDR2, looked up from the germline V gene (reference sequence), are MNHEY and SMNVEV. Cut back by 5 bases and 0 bases, the V and J ends lie 13 bases apart. From the cysteine through the phenylalanine, the CDR3 covers 15 amino acids. The retained sequence is limited to the CDR3, 45 bases, with the frame set at the first base. Libraries were prepared through the immunoSEQ multiplex PCR assay. The table comes from immuneACCESS by way of TCRdb, which keeps in-frame sequences with V and J called. Part of the clones is missing from these tables; in studies checked, under half for an unresolved V gene and the rest for unknown reasons. For this sample the table gives approximately 88,000 clones, of which roughly 96% were detected only once. 0.85% to 1.3% of the sample comes from the top ten. Concerning this clone: Its cognate antigen has yet to be identified. Base qualities are not at hand, and no much larger clone is one base apart.

This TCR came from a female donor with multiple sclerosis, enrolled in a pregnancy study. The sequence links TRBV27 to TRBJ1-1; D gene: possibly TRBD1, on 5 matching bases. The sequencing used peripheral blood, collected in the second trimester of pregnancy. The sequence in DNA is TGTGCCAGCAGTCCGAGGACACTCCTGAACACTGAAGCTTTCTTT. Its protein reads: CASSPRTLLNTEAFF.